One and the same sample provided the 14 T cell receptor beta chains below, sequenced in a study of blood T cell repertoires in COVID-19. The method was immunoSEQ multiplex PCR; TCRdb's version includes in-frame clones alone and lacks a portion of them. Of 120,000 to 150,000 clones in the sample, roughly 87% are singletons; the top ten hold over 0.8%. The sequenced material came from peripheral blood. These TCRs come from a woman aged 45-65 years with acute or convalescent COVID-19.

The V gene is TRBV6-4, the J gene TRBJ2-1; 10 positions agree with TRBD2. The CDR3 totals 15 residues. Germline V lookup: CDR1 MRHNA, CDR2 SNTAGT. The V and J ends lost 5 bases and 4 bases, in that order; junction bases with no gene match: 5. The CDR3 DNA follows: TGTGCCAGCAGTTCCGGGACTAGCGTATACAATGAGCAGTTCTTC. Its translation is CASSSGTSVYNEQFF.

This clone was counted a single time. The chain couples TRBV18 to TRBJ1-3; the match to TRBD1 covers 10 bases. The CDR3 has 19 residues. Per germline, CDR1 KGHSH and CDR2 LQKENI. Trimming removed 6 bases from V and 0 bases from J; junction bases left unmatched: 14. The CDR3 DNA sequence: TGTGCCAGCTCCCCGCAGACGACGACAGGGGGCAACTCTGGAAACACCATATATTTT. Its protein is CASSPQTTTGGNSGNTIYF.

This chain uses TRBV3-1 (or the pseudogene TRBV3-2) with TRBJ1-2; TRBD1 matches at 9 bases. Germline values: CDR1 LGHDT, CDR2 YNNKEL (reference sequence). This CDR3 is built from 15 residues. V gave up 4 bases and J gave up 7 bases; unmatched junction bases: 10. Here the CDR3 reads CASSLQQGASGGYTF. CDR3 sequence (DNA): TGTGCCAGCAGCCTCCAACAGGGGGCGTCGGGTGGCTACACCTTC.

CDR3 protein: CATSGSGGGYTF. The CDR3 DNA reads TGTGCCACCAGTGGGTCAGGGGGTGGCTACACCTTC. The chain recombines TRBV24-1 with TRBJ1-2; TRBD1 aligns across 7 bases. The CDR3 length is 12 residues. J was trimmed by 7 bases and V by 5 bases; bases with no gene match: 3. Germline V gene sequence: CDR1 KGHDR, CDR2 SFDVKD.

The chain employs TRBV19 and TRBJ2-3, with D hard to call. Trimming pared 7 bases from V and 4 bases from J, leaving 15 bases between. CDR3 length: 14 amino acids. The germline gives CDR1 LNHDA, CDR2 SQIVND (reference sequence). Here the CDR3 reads CASTRSLSADTQYF. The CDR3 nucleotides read TGTGCCAGTACAAGGTCCTTAAGCGCAGATACGCAGTATTTT.

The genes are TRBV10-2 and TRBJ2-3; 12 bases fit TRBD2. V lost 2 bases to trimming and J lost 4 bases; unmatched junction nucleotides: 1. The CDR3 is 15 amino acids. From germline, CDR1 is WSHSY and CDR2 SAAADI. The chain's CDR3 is CASSEGLAGSDTQYF. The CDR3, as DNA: TGCGCCAGCAGTGAGGGACTAGCGGGGTCAGATACGCAGTATTTT.

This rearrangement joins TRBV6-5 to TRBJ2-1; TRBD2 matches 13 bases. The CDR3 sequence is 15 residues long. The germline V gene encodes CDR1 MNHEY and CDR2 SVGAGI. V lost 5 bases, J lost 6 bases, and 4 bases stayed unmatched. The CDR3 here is CASSTSGRVGNEQFF. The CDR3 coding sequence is TGTGCCAGCAGTACTAGCGGGAGGGTCGGCAATGAGCAGTTCTTC.

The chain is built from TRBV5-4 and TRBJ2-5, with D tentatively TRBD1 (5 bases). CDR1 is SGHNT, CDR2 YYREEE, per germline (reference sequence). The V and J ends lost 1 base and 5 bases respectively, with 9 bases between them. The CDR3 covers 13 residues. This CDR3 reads CASSLPGWETQYF. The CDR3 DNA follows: TGTGCCAGCAGCTTGCCAGGGTGGGAGACCCAGTACTTC.

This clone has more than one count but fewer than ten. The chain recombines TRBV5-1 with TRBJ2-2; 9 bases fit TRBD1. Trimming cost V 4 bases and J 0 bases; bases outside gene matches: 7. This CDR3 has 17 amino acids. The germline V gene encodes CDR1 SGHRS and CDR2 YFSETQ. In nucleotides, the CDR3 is TGCGCCAGCAGCCGGACAGGGGCAACCCCGAACACCGGGGAGCTGTTTTTT. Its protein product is CASSRTGATPNTGELFF.

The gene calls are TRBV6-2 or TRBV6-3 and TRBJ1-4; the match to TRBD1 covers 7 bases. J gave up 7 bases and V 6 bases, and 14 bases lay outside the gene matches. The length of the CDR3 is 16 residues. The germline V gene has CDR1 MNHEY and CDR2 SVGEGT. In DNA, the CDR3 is TGTGCCAGCAGCTTCGATGAGGGGGCGGTTGTTGAAAAACTGTTTTTT. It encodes CASSFDEGAVVEKLFF.

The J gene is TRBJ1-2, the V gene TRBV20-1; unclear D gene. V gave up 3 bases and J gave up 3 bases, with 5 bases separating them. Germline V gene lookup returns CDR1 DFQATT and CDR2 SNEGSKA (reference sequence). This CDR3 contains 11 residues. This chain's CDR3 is CSARGDYGYTF. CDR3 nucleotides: TGCAGTGCTAGGGGAGACTATGGCTACACCTTC.

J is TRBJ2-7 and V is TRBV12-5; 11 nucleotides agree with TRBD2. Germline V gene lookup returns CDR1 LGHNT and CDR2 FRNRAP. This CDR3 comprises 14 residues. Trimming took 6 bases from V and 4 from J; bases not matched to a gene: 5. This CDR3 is CASGDSGGGYEQYF. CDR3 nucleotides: TGTGCTAGTGGCGATAGCGGGGGGGGGTACGAGCAGTACTTC.

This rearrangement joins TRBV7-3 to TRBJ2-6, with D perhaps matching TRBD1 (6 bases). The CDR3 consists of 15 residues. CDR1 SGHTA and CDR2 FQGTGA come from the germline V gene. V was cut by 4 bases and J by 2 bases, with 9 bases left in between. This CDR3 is CASSSSGAGANVLTF. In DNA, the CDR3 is TGTGCCAGCAGCTCCTCAGGGGCTGGGGCCAACGTCCTGACTTTC.

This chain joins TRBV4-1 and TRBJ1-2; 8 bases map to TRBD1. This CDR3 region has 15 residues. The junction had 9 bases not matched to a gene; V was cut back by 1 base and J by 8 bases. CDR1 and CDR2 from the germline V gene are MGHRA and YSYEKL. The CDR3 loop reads CASSQVPGQEGGYTF. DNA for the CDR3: TGCGCCAGCAGCCAAGTTCCGGGACAGGAAGGAGGCTACACCTTC.